This TCR beta chain is drawn from a study of shared clonotypes between healthy human individuals. The overall study: Three CD4 naive, three CD4 memory, two CD8 naive and one CD8 memory plate were used per donor. General observations from the study: Between several donors, naive CD4 clonotypes were shared at a level of approximately 5%.

The table came from immunoSEQ multiplex PCR; TCRdb's copy has only in-frame clones and leaves some out. The sample has 900,000 to 1,200,000 clones; 78% are singletons. The CDR3 runs to 13 residues. V gave up 7 bases and J gave up 5 bases, with 15 bases separating them. The germline V gene encodes CDR1 SGDLS and CDR2 YYNGEE. On this clone itself: Its target is not known.

The receptor was derived from a man younger than 35 in good health. Some clones in this sample may be carry-over from other donors' samples. The rearrangement links TRBV9 to TRBJ2-5; D perhaps matches TRBD1 (5 bases). Sequences were obtained from memory CD4+ T cells from PBMCs. The subset here: CD45RA-negative fraction. CDR3 amino acids: CASRRTRMETQYF. The CDR3 DNA reads TGTGCCAGCCGACGGACAAGAATGGAGACCCAGTACTTC. The variable domain in full, with the rest retrieved from reference TRBV9 and TRBJ2-5, is DSGVTQTPKHLITATGQRVTLRCSPRSGDLSVYWYQQSLDQGLQFLIQYYNGEERAKGNILERFSAQQFPDLHSELNLSSLELGDSALYFCASRRTRMETQYFGPGTRLLVL.